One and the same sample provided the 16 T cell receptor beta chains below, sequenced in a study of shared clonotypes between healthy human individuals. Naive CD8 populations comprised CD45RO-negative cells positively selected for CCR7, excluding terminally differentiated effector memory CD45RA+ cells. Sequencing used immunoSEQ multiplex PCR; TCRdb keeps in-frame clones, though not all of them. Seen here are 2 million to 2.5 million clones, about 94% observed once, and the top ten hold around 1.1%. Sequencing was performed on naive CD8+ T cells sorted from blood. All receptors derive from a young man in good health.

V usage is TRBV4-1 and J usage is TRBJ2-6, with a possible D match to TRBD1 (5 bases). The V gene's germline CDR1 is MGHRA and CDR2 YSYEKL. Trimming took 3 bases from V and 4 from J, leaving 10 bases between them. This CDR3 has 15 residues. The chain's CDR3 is CASSHVGAGANVLTF. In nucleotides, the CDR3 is TGCGCCAGCAGCCATGTAGGGGCAGGGGCCAACGTCCTGACTTTC.

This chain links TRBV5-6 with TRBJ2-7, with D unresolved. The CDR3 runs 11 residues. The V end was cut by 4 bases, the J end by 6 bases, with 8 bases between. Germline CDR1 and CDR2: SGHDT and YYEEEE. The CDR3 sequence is CASSQTGEQYF. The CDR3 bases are TGTGCCAGCAGCCAGACCGGCGAGCAGTACTTC.

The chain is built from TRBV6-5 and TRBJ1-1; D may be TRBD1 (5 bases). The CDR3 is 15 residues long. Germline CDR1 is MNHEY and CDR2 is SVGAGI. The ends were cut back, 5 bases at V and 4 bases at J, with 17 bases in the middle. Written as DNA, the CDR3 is TGTGCCAGCAGTACACCTTCAGGGTTACCCACTGAAGCTTTCTTT. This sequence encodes CASSTPSGLPTEAFF.

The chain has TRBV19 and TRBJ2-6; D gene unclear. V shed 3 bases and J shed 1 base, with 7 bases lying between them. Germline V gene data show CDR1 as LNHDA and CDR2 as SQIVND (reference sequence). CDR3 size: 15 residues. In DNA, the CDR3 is TGTGCCAGTAGTATGACCCCGTCTGGGGCCAACGTCCTGACTTTC. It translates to CASSMTPSGANVLTF.

CDR3 coding DNA: TGTGCCAGCAGGGTTGGACAACAAGAGACCCAGTACTTC. Its protein product is CASRVGQQETQYF. The V gene is TRBV6-6, the J gene TRBJ2-5, with D tentatively TRBD1 (5 bases). V dropped 6 bases and J dropped 2 bases, with 10 bases sitting between them. This CDR3 is 13 amino acids long. The V gene's germline CDR1 is MNHNY and CDR2 SVGAGI (reference sequence).

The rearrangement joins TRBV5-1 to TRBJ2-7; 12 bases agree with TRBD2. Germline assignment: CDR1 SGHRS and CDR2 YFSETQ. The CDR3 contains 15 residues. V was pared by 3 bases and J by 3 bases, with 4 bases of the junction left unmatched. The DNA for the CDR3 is TGCGCCAGCAGCTGGACTAGCGGGGATTTCTACGAGCAGTACTTC. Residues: CASSWTSGDFYEQYF.

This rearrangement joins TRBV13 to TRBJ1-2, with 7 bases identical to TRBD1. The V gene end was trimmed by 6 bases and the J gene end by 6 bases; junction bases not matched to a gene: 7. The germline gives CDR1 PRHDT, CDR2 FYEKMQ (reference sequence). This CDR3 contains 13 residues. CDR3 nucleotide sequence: TGTGCCAGCAGTTATACTACAGGGGATGGCTACACCTTC. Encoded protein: CASSYTTGDGYTF.

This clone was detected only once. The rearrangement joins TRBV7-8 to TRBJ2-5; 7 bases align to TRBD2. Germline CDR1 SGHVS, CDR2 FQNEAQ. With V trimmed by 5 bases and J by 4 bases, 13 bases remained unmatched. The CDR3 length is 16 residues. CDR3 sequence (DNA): TGTGCCAGCAGCCTCCCCGGGCGGGAGATGGGAGAGACCCAGTACTTC. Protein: CASSLPGREMGETQYF.

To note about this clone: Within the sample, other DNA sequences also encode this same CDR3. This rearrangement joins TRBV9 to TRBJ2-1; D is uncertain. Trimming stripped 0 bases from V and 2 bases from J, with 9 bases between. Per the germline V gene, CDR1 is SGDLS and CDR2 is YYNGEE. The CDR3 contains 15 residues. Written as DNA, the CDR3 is TGTGCCAGCAGCGTAGATCCGGGCACCTACAATGAGCAGTTCTTC. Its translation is CASSVDPGTYNEQFF.

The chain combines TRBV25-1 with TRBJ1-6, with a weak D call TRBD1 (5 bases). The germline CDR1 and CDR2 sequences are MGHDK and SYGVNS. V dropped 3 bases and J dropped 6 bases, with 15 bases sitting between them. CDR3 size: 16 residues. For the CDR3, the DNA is TGTGCCAGCAGTGACGGGGGTCTCCTCCTTAATTCACCCCTCCACTTT. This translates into CASSDGGLLLNSPLHF.

CDR3 loop: CASSSSGTGDETQYF. As DNA, the CDR3 is TGTGCCAGCAGTTCCTCCGGGACAGGGGACGAGACCCAGTACTTC. This sequence joins TRBV13 and TRBJ2-5; 10 bases align to TRBD1. Germline assignment: CDR1 PRHDT and CDR2 FYEKMQ (reference sequence). The CDR3 totals 15 residues. The junction had 9 bases not matched to a gene; V was cut back by 6 bases and J by 5 bases.

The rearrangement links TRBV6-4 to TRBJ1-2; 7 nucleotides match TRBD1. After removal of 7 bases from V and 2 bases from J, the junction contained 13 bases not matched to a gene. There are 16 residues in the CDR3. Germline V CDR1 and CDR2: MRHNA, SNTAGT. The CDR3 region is CASNVPKGQTNYGYTF. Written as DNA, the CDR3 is TGTGCCAGCAACGTCCCAAAGGGACAGACGAACTATGGCTACACCTTC.

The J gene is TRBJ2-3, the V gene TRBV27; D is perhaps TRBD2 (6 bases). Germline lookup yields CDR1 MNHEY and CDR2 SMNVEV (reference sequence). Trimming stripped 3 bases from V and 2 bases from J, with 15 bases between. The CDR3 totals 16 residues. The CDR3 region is CASSFIGGTHTDTQYF. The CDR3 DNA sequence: TGTGCCAGCAGTTTTATCGGGGGAACCCACACAGATACGCAGTATTTT.

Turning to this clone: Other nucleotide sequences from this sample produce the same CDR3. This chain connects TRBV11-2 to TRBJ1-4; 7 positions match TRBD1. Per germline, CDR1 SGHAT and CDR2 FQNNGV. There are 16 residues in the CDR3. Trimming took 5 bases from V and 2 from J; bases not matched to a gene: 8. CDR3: CASSLDREGTNEKLFF. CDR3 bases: TGTGCCAGCAGCCTTGACAGGGAAGGGACTAATGAAAAACTGTTTTTT.

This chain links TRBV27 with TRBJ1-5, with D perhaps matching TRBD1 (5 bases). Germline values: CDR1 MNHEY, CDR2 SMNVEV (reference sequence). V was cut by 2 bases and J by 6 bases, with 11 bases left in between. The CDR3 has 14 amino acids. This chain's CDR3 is CASSLGGYIQPQHF. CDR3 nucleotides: TGTGCCAGCAGTTTAGGGGGATACATTCAGCCCCAGCATTTT.

CDR3: CAISERQGNYEQYF. The CDR3 coding sequence is TGTGCCATCAGTGAGAGGCAGGGTAACTACGAGCAGTACTTC. This rearrangement joins TRBV10-3 to TRBJ2-7, with D tentatively TRBD1 (5 bases). Germline CDR1 reads ENHRY; CDR2 reads SYGVKD. V lost 2 bases to trimming and J lost 3 bases, with 11 bases between them. The CDR3 runs to 14 residues.